Each of the 21 T cell receptor beta chains below was sequenced from the same sample in a study of blood T cell repertoires in COVID-19. Assay: immunoSEQ multiplex PCR; the TCRdb copy retains only in-frame clones and omits some. The sample lists roughly 250,000 clones, roughly 89% occurring once. Source material: peripheral blood. The receptors derive from a man aged 25 to 40 with acute or convalescent COVID-19.

The chain has TRBV27 and TRBJ1-6; D gene ambiguous. The CDR3 contains 15 residues. In germline, CDR1 is MNHEY, CDR2 SMNVEV (reference sequence). V was cut by 7 bases and J by 0 bases, with 10 bases left in between. The CDR3 DNA reads as TGTGCCAGCAAGTTTGCTAGCTCCTATAATTCACCCCTCCACTTT. Encoded protein: CASKFASSYNSPLHF.

This clone has only one observation. This chain uses TRBV7-6 with TRBJ2-1; 10 bases map to TRBD2. This CDR3 spans 17 amino acids. Germline-derived CDR1 and CDR2 are SGHVS and FNYEAQ. V lost 2 bases, J lost 7 bases, and 11 bases stayed unmatched. CDR3 nucleotides: TGTGCCAGCAGCTTATTTCTAGCGGGAGTCTTGGGGAATGAGCAGTTCTTC. Translation gives CASSLFLAGVLGNEQFF.

This clone was detected only once. J is TRBJ1-3 and V is TRBV7-9; D gene ambiguous. This CDR3 region has 17 residues. The V gene's germline CDR1 is SEHNR and CDR2 FQNEAQ (reference sequence). V lost 3 bases and J lost 1, with 16 bases in between. CDR3 in amino acids: CASSLYQAKPSGNTIYF. As DNA, the CDR3 is TGTGCCAGCAGCTTGTACCAGGCCAAACCTTCTGGAAACACCATATATTTT.

The V gene is TRBV3-1 (or the pseudogene TRBV3-2), the J gene TRBJ1-3, with D unresolved. V dropped 0 bases and J dropped 2 bases, with 11 bases sitting between them. CDR3 length: 16 amino acids. The germline V gene has CDR1 LGHDT and CDR2 YNNKEL (reference sequence). CDR3 sequence reads: CASSQEWFGAGNTIYF. CDR3 nucleotide sequence: TGTGCCAGCAGCCAAGAGTGGTTCGGTGCTGGAAACACCATATATTTT.

V gene TRBV28 combines with J gene TRBJ1-6, with 8 bases fitting TRBD1. The CDR3 spans 13 residues. CDR1 is MDHEN, CDR2 SYDVKM, per germline. V lost 5 bases, J lost 8 bases, and 2 bases stayed unmatched. The CDR3 sequence: CASSTGGYSPLHF. The CDR3 DNA sequence: TGTGCCAGCAGTACAGGGGGTTATTCACCCCTCCACTTT. Full variable domain (missing parts from reference TRBV28 and TRBJ1-6): DVKVTQSSRYLVKRTGEKVFLECVQDMDHENMFWYRQDPGLGLRLIYFSYDVKMKEKGDIPEGYSVSREKKERFSLILESASTNQTSMYLCASSTGGYSPLHFGNGTRLTVT.

The chain has TRBV10-1 and TRBJ2-3; D is perhaps TRBD1 (6 bases). V was pared by 6 bases and J by 2 bases, with 12 bases between. The length of the CDR3 is 14 residues. CDR1 is WNHNN, CDR2 SYGVQD, per germline (reference sequence). CDR3 coding DNA: TGCGCCAGCAGCAACCAGGGGCCCACAGATACGCAGTATTTT. Its translation is CASSNQGPTDTQYF.

Worth noting for this clone: Germline is not matched at one junction end, which may reflect a read error. The chain carries TRBV6-6 and TRBJ2-7; TRBD1 matches at 7 bases. CDR1 is MNHNY, CDR2 SVGAGI, per germline (reference sequence). CDR3 size: 13 residues. The CDR3 reads CASSYSGDSLSAF. CDR3 sequence (DNA): TGTGCCAGCAGTTACTCCGGGGACAGCCTAAGCGCTTTC.

This chain joins TRBV9 and TRBJ2-7, with D possibly matching TRBD2 (6 bases). The CDR3 is 14 amino acids. Trimming shortened V by 1 base and J by 1 base, and 9 bases separated the two germline ends. Germline assignment: CDR1 SGDLS and CDR2 YYNGEE. CDR3 sequence: CASSVTTRSYEQYF. The CDR3 bases are TGTGCCAGCAGCGTAACGACTAGATCCTACGAGCAGTACTTC.

This sequence joins TRBV18 and TRBJ2-3; TRBD1 matches 11 bases. The CDR3 spans 16 residues. Germline loops: CDR1 KGHSH, CDR2 LQKENI. V trimming: 1 base; J trimming: 5 bases; junction bases outside the gene matches: 5. In nucleotides, the CDR3 is TGTGCCAGCTCACCACTATTCGGGACAGGGGGAGATACGCAGTATTTT. Protein product: CASSPLFGTGGDTQYF.

V gene TRBV28 combines with J gene TRBJ2-1, with 7 bases identical to TRBD1. After removal of 6 bases from V and 10 bases from J, the junction contained 6 bases not matched to a gene. Looked up from germline, CDR1 is MDHEN and CDR2 is SYDVKM. This CDR3 region has 12 residues. The CDR3 here is CASSLTTGEQFF. The CDR3 DNA is TGTGCCAGCAGCCTCACGACAGGGGAGCAGTTCTTC.

The CDR3 region is CASSQGLAGPGELFF. DNA for the CDR3: TGTGCCAGCAGCCAAGGTTTGGCGGGTCCCGGGGAGCTGTTTTTT. The chain joins TRBV3-1 (or the pseudogene TRBV3-2) to TRBJ2-2, with D perhaps matching TRBD2 (5 bases). Germline CDR1 reads LGHDT; CDR2 reads YNNKEL (reference sequence). The CDR3 sequence is 15 residues long. V was trimmed by 1 base and J by 6 bases, leaving 12 bases between them.

The V call is TRBV11-3, the J call TRBJ2-3; TRBD2 aligns across 13 bases. V lost 5 bases, J lost 5 bases, and 7 bases stayed unmatched. This CDR3 has 16 amino acids. CDR1 and CDR2 (germline): SGHNT, YENEEA. CDR3 coding DNA: TGTGCCAGCAGCCCGGGACTAGCGGGGCCTAAAGATACGCAGTATTTT. Translated: CASSPGLAGPKDTQYF. Complete variable domain (other parts from reference TRBV11-3 and TRBJ2-3): EAGVVQSPRYKIIEKKQPVAFWCNPISGHNTLYWYLQNLGQGPELLIRYENEEAVDDSQLPKDRFSAERLKGVDSTLKIQPAELGDSAVYLCASSPGLAGPKDTQYFGPGTRLTVL.

The V gene is TRBV11-2, the J gene TRBJ1-1; a possible D gene is TRBD1 (6 bases). Per the germline V gene, CDR1 is SGHAT and CDR2 is FQNNGV. The CDR3 sequence is 17 residues long. The V gene lost 5 bases and the J gene lost 1 base, with 20 bases spanning the gap. As DNA, the CDR3 is TGTGCCAGCAGCATTCCGGGTACCAGGGGTAAGAACACTGAAGCTTTCTTT. Translation gives CASSIPGTRGKNTEAFF.

The chain is built from TRBV5-4 and TRBJ1-4; D uncertain. The V and J ends lost 4 bases and 4 bases respectively, with 8 bases between them. The CDR3 has 13 residues. Germline V gene data show CDR1 as SGHNT and CDR2 as YYREEE (reference sequence). In DNA form, the CDR3 reads TGTGCCAGCAGCATTCAGGTTAATGAAAAACTGTTTTTT. It is translated as CASSIQVNEKLFF.

The rearrangement joins TRBV4-1 to TRBJ1-2, with D tentatively TRBD1 (5 bases). Trimming removed 7 bases at V and 0 bases at J, with 18 bases between. Germline V gene sequence: CDR1 MGHRA, CDR2 YSYEKL. This CDR3 is built from 16 residues. The CDR3 DNA reads TGCGCCAGCACTGGACACAATGACCTATCTAACTATGGCTACACCTTC. Protein sequence: CASTGHNDLSNYGYTF.

The rearrangement uses TRBV6-2 or TRBV6-3 and TRBJ1-5; no clear D. This CDR3 has 15 residues. V was shortened by 4 bases and J by 1 base, with 11 bases between the two germline ends. CDR1 and CDR2 from the germline V gene are MNHEY and SVGEGT. CDR3 sequence (DNA): TGTGCCAGCAGTTTCTACCCCCCGAGCAATCAGCCCCAGCATTTT. Its translation is CASSFYPPSNQPQHF.

V usage is TRBV7-3 and J usage is TRBJ2-7, with 11 bases aligning to TRBD2. Germline loops: CDR1 SGHTA, CDR2 FQGTGA. The V segment lost 5 bases and the J segment 4 bases; nucleotides outside the gene matches: 7. CDR3 size: 15 residues. CDR3 region: CASSPRLAGKYEQYF. The CDR3 nucleotides are TGTGCCAGCAGCCCAAGACTAGCGGGAAAGTACGAGCAGTACTTC.

V and J are TRBV5-1 and TRBJ2-5; D is possibly TRBD1 (5 bases). V was pared by 2 bases and J by 5 bases, with 16 bases between. Germline CDR1 SGHRS, CDR2 YFSETQ. The CDR3 is 15 residues long. The CDR3: CASSFGAGSLETQYF. CDR3 DNA: TGCGCCAGCAGCTTTGGGGCTGGTTCTCTTGAGACCCAGTACTTC.

This clone was counted once. V is TRBV28 and J is TRBJ1-6, with a weak D call TRBD1 (6 bases). Per the germline V gene, CDR1 is MDHEN and CDR2 is SYDVKM. The ends were cut back, 6 bases at V and 9 bases at J, with 15 bases in the middle. The CDR3 totals 14 residues. This CDR3 reads CASRQRQVTSPLHF. CDR3 coding DNA: TGTGCCAGCAGGCAAAGACAGGTGACTTCACCCCTCCACTTT. The variable domain in full, completed from reference TRBV28 and TRBJ1-6, reads DVKVTQSSRYLVKRTGEKVFLECVQDMDHENMFWYRQDPGLGLRLIYFSYDVKMKEKGDIPEGYSVSREKKERFSLILESASTNQTSMYLCASRQRQVTSPLHFGNGTRLTVT.

This clone was observed a single time. The J gene is TRBJ2-2, the V gene TRBV2; possibly TRBD2 for D (6 bases). Deletions cut 6 bases from V and 2 bases from J, with 16 bases between. The length of the CDR3 is 16 residues. Germline V gene lookup returns CDR1 SNHLY and CDR2 FYNNEI. The CDR3 reads CASSHGTEGNTGELFF. DNA of the CDR3: TGTGCCAGCAGCCACGGGACGGAGGGCAACACCGGGGAGCTGTTTTTT.

This clone came up a few times. The gene calls are TRBV30 and TRBJ1-6; TRBD1 matches 8 bases. Germline trimming cut 4 bases from V and 1 base from J; bases unmatched to any gene: 15. Germline V gives CDR1 GTSNPN, CDR2 SVGIG (reference sequence). CDR3 length: 19 residues. In nucleotides, the CDR3 is TGTGCCTGGATTAAAGACAGGGGACCCCCTAGTTCCTATAATTCACCCCTCCACTTT. It is translated as CAWIKDRGPPSSYNSPLHF.